This T cell receptor beta chain was sequenced during a study of blood T cell repertoires in COVID-19 (dated by TCRdb to the early 2020s). Regarding the research as a whole: The collaborator samples originated in the United States, Italy and Spain and spanned the acute and convalescent phases of COVID-19. The prospective study material was composed of cDNA or gDNA derived from T cells, B-cell-depleted T cells, or PBMCs. Subjects who had been exposed to COVID-19, were actively infected with it, or had recovered from it provided the deeply sampled blood TCRbeta repertoires that made up the dataset. A freely available public database, intended as a resource for researchers studying the immune response to SARS-CoV-2, is where the repertoires were released. Samples were obtained from the ongoing ImmuneRACE study (first 160 participants) and from some 1,300 subjects provided by 6 global collaborators. Nearly every sample came with metadata listing a de-identified subject ID, COVID-19 status, age in years and sex. HLA class I and class II types, where available, came from metadata supplied by the sample provider rather than from assay-based typing. The research as a whole found: The quantity of clinical and demographic metadata differed by source and by participant and was supplied without curation.

With respect to this clone: Its antigen has not been determined. No clone much larger than this one lies a single base away; base qualities are absent.

Each collaborating institution followed its own protocols to collect whole blood in K2EDTA tubes. For TCRbeta analysis, collaborator samples were shipped as frozen whole blood, as isolated PBMCs, or as DNA extracted from either sample type. TCRbeta CDR3 regions were amplified from genomic DNA using the immunoSEQ Assay, a bias-controlled multiplex PCR. On the authors' methods: The number of nucleated cells in each sample was estimated from the amplification of reference gene primers within the assay. To quantify the absolute abundance of each unique TCRbeta CDR3 rearrangement, sequence reads were collapsed and filtered. For each sample, productive Simpson clonality was calculated by taking the square root of Simpson's diversity index across productive rearrangements. The immuneACCESS repertoire file appears here via TCRdb, limited to in-frame rearrangements. These files lack a portion of the clones; in checked studies, under half of the deficit traces to unresolved V genes, and the cause of the others is not known. V and J calls and clone size are given by that table; D and trimming were obtained from the DNA. Here the sample has roughly 190,000 clones; roughly 91% occur a single time. About 6.3% of the sample is taken by the ten largest.

From the cysteine up to the phenylalanine, the CDR3 has a length of 16 residues. Only the CDR3 DNA stays, 48 bases, in frame from base 1. The germline V gene (reference sequence) specifies LGHDT as CDR1 and YNNKEL as CDR2. V has 3 bases trimmed and J has 7 bases trimmed; junction bases matching no gene number 13. This sequence was found in a middle-aged man with active or convalescent COVID-19. Sequencing input: peripheral blood. The chain couples TRBV3-1 (or the pseudogene TRBV3-2) to TRBJ2-7, and 9 junction bases match TRBD2. This receptor carries the CDR3 CASSQARIAGVGEQYF. DNA sequence: TGTGCCAGCAGCCAGGCGAGGATAGCGGGAGTGGGAGAGCAGTACTTC.